The clone carrying this TCR beta chain was observed a handful of times. This sample is drawn from a study of early stage breast cancer tumors. Study summary: About 80% of the 16 invasive tumors were ER+, PR+ and HER2-.

The data were produced by immunoSEQ multiplex PCR, yet TCRdb's version contains in-frame clones alone and is incomplete. The repertoire includes around 71,000 clones, approximately 80% of them detected once, and under 3.5% sits in the top ten. Per germline, CDR1 MNHEY and CDR2 SVGAGI. This CDR3 region has 13 residues. V was clipped by 5 bases and J by 3 bases, with 11 bases between them. J is TRBJ2-7 and V is TRBV6-5, with no clear D. The sample consisted of blood. The receptor was isolated from a person in their sixties with breast cancer. CDR3 residues: CASSGISGYEQYF. CDR3 bases: TGTGCCAGCAGTGGGATCTCCGGCTACGAGCAGTACTTC.